This T cell receptor (beta chain) was sequenced in a study of shared clonotypes between healthy human individuals. Overall study: Per donor, CD8 memory used one plate, CD8 naive used two, CD4 memory used three and CD4 naive used three.

Whole-study findings and limits: Estimated richness was generally greater in naive than memory subsets.

Only in-frame clones appear in the TCRdb table, and some are missing; sequencing was by immunoSEQ multiplex PCR. The data show around 1.4 million clones, with approximately 98.5% seen just once and over 0.3% held by the top ten. Note on this clone: Its antigen is unidentified.

There are 13 residues in the CDR3. CDR1 MNHNY and CDR2 SVGAGI come from the germline V gene (reference sequence). The V end lost 2 bases, the J end lost 7 bases, and 12 bases lay between the germline ends. This sequence originates from a man younger than 45 in good health. Material for sequencing was naive CD4+ T cells sorted from blood. Noted subset: CD45RA+ positively selected. V is TRBV6-6 and J is TRBJ2-7, with a weak D call TRBD1 (5 bases). The CDR3 loop is CASSYIGASEQYF. In DNA, the CDR3 is TGTGCCAGCAGTTACATAGGGGCAAGTGAGCAGTACTTC.